This T cell receptor (beta chain) comes out of a study of shared clonotypes between healthy human individuals. The wider study: Those who served as donors were two women and three men between the ages of 18 and 49.

General study findings and limits: Among a few donors, 4.5% to 5.5% of naive CD4 clonotypes were found in common. The low donor count limited represented genetic and exposure-history diversity. Non-shared clonotypes showed lower generation probabilities than clonotypes common to all four donors.

Trimming shortened V by 4 bases and J by 1 base, and 16 bases separated the two germline ends. CDR3 length equals 16 residues. Germline V gives CDR1 SGHVS, CDR2 FQNEAQ. Produced via immunoSEQ multiplex PCR; TCRdb's table is partial and in-frame only. In the table there are hundreds of thousands of clones, less than 96% of which are singletons. With respect to this clone: What it binds is not known.

The origin of this receptor is a young woman in good health. V is TRBV7-8 and J is TRBJ1-1; no reliable D call. The sample consisted of naive CD4+ T cells sorted from blood. Subset described: CD45RA+ positively selected. This CDR3 is CASSSKRLAKNTEAFF. DNA of the CDR3: TGTGCCAGCAGCTCAAAGAGACTAGCTAAGAACACTGAAGCTTTCTTT.